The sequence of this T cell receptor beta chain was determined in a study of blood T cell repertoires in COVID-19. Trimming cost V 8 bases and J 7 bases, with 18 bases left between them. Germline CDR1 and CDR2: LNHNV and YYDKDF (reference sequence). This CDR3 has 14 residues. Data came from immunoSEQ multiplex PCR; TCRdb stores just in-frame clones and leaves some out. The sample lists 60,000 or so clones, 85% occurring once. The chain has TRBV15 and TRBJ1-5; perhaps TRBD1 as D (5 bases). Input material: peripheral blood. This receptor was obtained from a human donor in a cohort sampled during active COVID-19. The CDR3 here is CATVGHLTKQPQHF. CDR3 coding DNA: TGTGCCACCGTTGGACATCTCACTAAGCAGCCCCAGCATTTT.